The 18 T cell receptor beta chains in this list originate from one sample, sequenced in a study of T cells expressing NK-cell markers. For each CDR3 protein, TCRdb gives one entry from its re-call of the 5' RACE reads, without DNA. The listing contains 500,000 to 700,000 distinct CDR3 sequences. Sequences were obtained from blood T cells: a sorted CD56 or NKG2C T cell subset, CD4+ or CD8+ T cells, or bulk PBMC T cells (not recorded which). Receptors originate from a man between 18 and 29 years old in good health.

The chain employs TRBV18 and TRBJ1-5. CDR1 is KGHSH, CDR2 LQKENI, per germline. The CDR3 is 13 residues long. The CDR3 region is CASSPSSLEPQHF.

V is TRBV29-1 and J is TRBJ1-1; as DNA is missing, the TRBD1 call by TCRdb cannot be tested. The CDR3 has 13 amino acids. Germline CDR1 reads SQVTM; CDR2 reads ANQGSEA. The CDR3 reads CSVEVLGDPEAFF.

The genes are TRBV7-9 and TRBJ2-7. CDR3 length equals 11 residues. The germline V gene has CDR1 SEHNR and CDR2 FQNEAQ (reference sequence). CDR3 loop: CASDDSYEQYF.

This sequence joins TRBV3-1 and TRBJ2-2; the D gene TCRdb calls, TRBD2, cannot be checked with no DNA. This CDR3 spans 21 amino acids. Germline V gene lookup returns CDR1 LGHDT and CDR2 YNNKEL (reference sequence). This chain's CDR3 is CASSPTAGTALLAGRSGELFF.

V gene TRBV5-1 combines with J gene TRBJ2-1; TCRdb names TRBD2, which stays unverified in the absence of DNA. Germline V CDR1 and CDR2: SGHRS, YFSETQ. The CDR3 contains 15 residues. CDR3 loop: CASSLASGTPVEQFF.

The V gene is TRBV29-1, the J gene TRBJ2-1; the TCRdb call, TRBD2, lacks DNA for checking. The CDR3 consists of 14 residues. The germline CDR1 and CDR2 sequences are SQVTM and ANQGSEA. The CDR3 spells CSLALSGRAREQFF.

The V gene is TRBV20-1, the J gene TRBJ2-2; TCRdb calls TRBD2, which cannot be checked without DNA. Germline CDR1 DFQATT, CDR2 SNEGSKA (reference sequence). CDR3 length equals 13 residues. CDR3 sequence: CSARLAGGGELFF.

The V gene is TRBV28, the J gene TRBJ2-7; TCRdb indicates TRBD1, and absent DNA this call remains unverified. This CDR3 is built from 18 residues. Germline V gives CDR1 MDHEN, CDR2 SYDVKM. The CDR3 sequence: CASSLFGRWGTHSYEQYF.

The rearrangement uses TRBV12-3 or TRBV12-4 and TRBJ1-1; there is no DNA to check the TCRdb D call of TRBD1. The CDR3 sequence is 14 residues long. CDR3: CASSSFLGDTEAFF.

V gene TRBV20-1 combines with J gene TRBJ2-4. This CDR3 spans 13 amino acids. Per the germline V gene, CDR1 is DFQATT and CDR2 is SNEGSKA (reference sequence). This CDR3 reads CSAFREGENIQYF.

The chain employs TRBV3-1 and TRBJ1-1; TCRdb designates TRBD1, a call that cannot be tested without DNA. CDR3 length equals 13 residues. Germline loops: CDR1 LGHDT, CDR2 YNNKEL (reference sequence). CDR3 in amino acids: CASSPNIQGSAFF.

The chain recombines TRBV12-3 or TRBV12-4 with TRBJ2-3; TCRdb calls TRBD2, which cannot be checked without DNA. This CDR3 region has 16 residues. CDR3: CASRETSGSGADTQYF.

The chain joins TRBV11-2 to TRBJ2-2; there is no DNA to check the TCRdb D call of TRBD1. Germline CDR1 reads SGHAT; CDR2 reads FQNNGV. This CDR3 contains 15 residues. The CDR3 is CASSGGTVPTGELFF.

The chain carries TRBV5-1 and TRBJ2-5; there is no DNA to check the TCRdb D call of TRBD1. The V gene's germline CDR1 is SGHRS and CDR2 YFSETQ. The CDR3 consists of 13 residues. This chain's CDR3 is CASRHGGQETQYF.

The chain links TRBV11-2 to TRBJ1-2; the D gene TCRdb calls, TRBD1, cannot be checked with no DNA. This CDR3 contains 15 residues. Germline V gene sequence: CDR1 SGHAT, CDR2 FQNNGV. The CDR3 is CASNDRRTGNYGYTF.

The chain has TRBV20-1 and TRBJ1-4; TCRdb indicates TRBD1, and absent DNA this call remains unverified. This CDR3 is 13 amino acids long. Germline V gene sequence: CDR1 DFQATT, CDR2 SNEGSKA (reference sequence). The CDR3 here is CSAHRGRGEKLFF.

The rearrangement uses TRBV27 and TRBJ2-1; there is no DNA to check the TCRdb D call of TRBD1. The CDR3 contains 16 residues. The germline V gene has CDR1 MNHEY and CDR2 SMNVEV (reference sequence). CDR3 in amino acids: CASSPWPGQGVNEQFF.

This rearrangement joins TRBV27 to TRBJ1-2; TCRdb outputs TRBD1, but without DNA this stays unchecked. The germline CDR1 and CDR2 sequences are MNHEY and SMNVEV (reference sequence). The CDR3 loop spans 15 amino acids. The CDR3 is CASSLRPREGYGYTF.